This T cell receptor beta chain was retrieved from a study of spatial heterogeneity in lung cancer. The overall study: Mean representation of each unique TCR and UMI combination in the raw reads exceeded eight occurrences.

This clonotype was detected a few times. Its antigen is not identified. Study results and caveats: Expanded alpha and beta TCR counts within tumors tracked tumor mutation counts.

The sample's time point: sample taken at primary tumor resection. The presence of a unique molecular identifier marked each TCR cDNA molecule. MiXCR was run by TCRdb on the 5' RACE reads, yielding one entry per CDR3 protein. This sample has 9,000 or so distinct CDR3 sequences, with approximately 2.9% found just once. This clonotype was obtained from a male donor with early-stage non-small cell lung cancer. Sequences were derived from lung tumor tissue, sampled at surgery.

CDR3 residues: CATGGLQGGNSGNTIYF. The CDR3 bases are TGTGCCACGGGGGGATTGCAGGGAGGTAACTCTGGAAACACCATATATTTT. This sequence joins TRBV7-8 and TRBJ1-3; D might be TRBD1 (5 bases). Looked up from germline, CDR1 is SGHVS and CDR2 is FQNEAQ. The V end was cut by 10 bases, the J end by 0 bases, with 22 bases between. CDR3 length equals 17 residues.